The 24 T cell receptor beta chains given below trace back to one sample, sequenced in a study of identical twins. Each CDR3 protein is one row after TCRdb ran MiXCR on the 5' RACE reads. The sample contains roughly 770,000 distinct CDR3 sequences, about 20% of which appear only once. This sample also appeared in a second study, on T cells expressing NK-cell markers.

Source material: PBMCs. The receptors originated from a woman in her late teens or twenties in good health.

The CDR3, as DNA: TGTGCCAGCAGTGAAAGGGGGGGCAGTACATATGAGCAGTTCTTC. Amino acids: CASSERGGSTYEQFF. V gene TRBV6-1 combines with J gene TRBJ2-1; D possibly corresponds to TRBD2 (7 bases). CDR1 is MNHNS, CDR2 SASEGT, per germline. V dropped 2 bases and J dropped 8 bases, with 16 bases sitting between them. The length of the CDR3 is 15 residues.

This clonotype was counted ten times or more. This sequence joins TRBV4-3 and TRBJ2-1; D remains ambiguous. Germline V gives CDR1 LGHNA, CDR2 YSLEER. The CDR3 runs to 13 residues. Trimming removed 0 bases at V and 5 bases at J, with 5 bases between. The DNA of the CDR3 is TGCGCCAGCAGCCAAGATCGGCACAATGAGCAGTTCTTC. Translation gives CASSQDRHNEQFF.

This chain connects TRBV12-3 or TRBV12-4 to TRBJ2-2; TRBD1 is a possible D gene (6 bases). Trimming shortened V by 9 bases and J by 3 bases, and 14 bases separated the two germline ends. The CDR3 covers 14 residues. CDR3 sequence: CASIPGHYTGELFF. The DNA of the CDR3 is TGTGCCAGTATCCCGGGACATTACACCGGGGAGCTGTTTTTT.

The chain joins TRBV7-6 to TRBJ2-3, with unresolved D. CDR3 length: 15 residues. V was clipped by 4 bases and J by 0 bases, with 11 bases between them. Per the germline V gene, CDR1 is SGHVS and CDR2 is FNYEAQ. The chain's CDR3 is CASSSAAVSTDTQYF. CDR3 bases: TGTGCCAGCAGCTCGGCGGCGGTTAGCACAGATACGCAGTATTTT.

The V call is TRBV6-5, the J call TRBJ2-4, with TRBD1 as a possible D gene (5 bases). Germline CDR1 and CDR2: MNHEY and SVGAGI. Trimming took 0 bases from V and 10 from J, leaving 10 bases between them. The CDR3 contains 13 residues. The CDR3 loop is CASSYSQGLIQYF. The CDR3 DNA is TGTGCCAGCAGTTACTCTCAGGGCCTGATTCAGTACTTC.

This sequence joins TRBV20-1 and TRBJ2-3; TRBD2 agrees at 9 bases. CDR1 is DFQATT and CDR2 is SNEGSKA in the germline V gene (reference sequence). This CDR3 contains 13 residues. V lost 3 bases and J lost 4; bases outside the gene matches: 2. The CDR3 nucleotides read TGCAGTGCTAGGAGGACTAGCGCAGATACGCAGTATTTT. Translating it yields CSARRTSADTQYF.

This clonotype was observed a few times. The gene calls are TRBV12-3 or TRBV12-4 and TRBJ1-3, with D unresolved. The CDR3 is 15 amino acids. Trimming stripped 3 bases from V and 0 bases from J, with 9 bases between. CDR3 coding DNA: TGTGCCAGCAGTTTCCAGGCCCTCTCTGGAAACACCATATATTTT. Translating it yields CASSFQALSGNTIYF.

There are many counts of this clonotype. V and J are TRBV7-2 and TRBJ2-7; 7 nucleotides match TRBD2. CDR3 size: 14 residues. The V segment lost 2 bases and the J segment 7 bases; nucleotides outside the gene matches: 8. Germline lookup yields CDR1 SGHTA and CDR2 FQGNSA. CDR3 residues: CASSLRGRASEQYF. DNA for the CDR3: TGTGCCAGCAGCTTAAGAGGGAGGGCGAGTGAGCAGTACTTC.

This clonotype was picked up a small number of times. This chain uses TRBV6-2 or TRBV6-3 with TRBJ1-5; no clear D gene. This CDR3 has 13 residues. Germline V gives CDR1 MNHEY, CDR2 SVGEGT. Trimming removed 7 bases from V and 9 bases from J, with 16 bases in between. The chain's CDR3 is CASMEGPRWPQHF. CDR3 nucleotides: TGTGCCAGCATGGAGGGTCCCCGTTGGCCCCAGCATTTT.

The chain recombines TRBV4-2 with TRBJ1-6, with D possibly TRBD1 on 5 matching bases. Germline CDR1 and CDR2: LGHNA and YNFKEQ. The length of the CDR3 is 14 residues. V shed 3 bases and J shed 10 bases, with 13 bases lying between them. The CDR3 sequence: CASSQGTSQSPLHF. The CDR3 coding sequence is TGTGCCAGCAGCCAGGGGACCTCTCAATCACCCCTCCACTTT.

V usage is TRBV5-1 and J usage is TRBJ1-6; D is ambiguous. Trimming removed 0 bases from V and 10 bases from J, with 14 bases in between. The CDR3 spans 15 residues. Germline CDR1 is SGHRS and CDR2 is YFSETQ. The CDR3 DNA reads as TGCGCCAGCAGCTTGGTCCCCCTTGACGGCTCACCCCTCCACTTT. This translates into CASSLVPLDGSPLHF.

The chain is built from TRBV15 and TRBJ2-1, with TRBD2 identical over 11 bases. The V and J ends lost 1 base and 8 bases, in that order; junction bases with no gene match: 7. CDR1 is LNHNV and CDR2 is YYDKDF in the germline V gene (reference sequence). The CDR3 is 16 amino acids. CDR3 nucleotide sequence: TGTGCCACCAGCAGAGTGGGAACTAGCGGGAGTTATGAGCAGTTCTTC. It is translated as CATSRVGTSGSYEQFF.

V and J are TRBV20-1 and TRBJ2-5; 11 bases agree with TRBD1. This CDR3 region has 14 residues. In germline, CDR1 is DFQATT, CDR2 SNEGSKA (reference sequence). J was trimmed by 3 bases and V by 5 bases; bases with no gene match: 5. Written as DNA, the CDR3 is TGCAGTGCTCTCTCGGGACAGGGGGAAGAGACCCAGTACTTC. As protein: CSALSGQGEETQYF.

This clonotype has just a few counts. The chain joins TRBV6-5 to TRBJ2-7; TRBD1 matches at 7 bases. The J segment lost 0 bases and the V segment lost 4 bases, leaving 6 bases of the junction unmatched. CDR3 length equals 15 residues. In germline, CDR1 is MNHEY, CDR2 SVGAGI. CDR3 coding DNA: TGTGCCAGCAGTTCGCGGACAGGTATCTCCTACGAGCAGTACTTC. It translates to CASSSRTGISYEQYF.

This clonotype has more than one count but fewer than ten. The chain couples TRBV20-1 to TRBJ1-1, with D hard to call. The CDR3 is 13 amino acids. Trimming removed 0 bases at V and 1 base at J, with 6 bases between. Germline CDR1 DFQATT, CDR2 SNEGSKA (reference sequence). CDR3 coding DNA: TGCAGTGCTAGAGACCAGCAGAACACTGAAGCTTTCTTT. Amino acids: CSARDQQNTEAFF.

This clonotype was observed a few times. The rearrangement links TRBV7-6 to TRBJ2-5; the D is unclear. CDR3 length: 14 amino acids. Per the germline V gene, CDR1 is SGHVS and CDR2 is FNYEAQ. Deletions cut 2 bases from V and 5 bases from J, with 12 bases between. CDR3: CASSLSGRVETQYF. CDR3 in DNA: TGTGCCAGCAGCTTAAGTGGGCGAGTCGAGACCCAGTACTTC.

V gene TRBV5-1 combines with J gene TRBJ2-1; D is uncertain. The CDR3 extends over 14 amino acids. Germline CDR1 reads SGHRS; CDR2 reads YFSETQ. Trimming removed 4 bases from V and 6 bases from J, with 14 bases in between. Written as DNA, the CDR3 is TGCGCCAGCAGCCCTTGGATTCCCCCCAATGAGCAGTTCTTC. It is translated as CASSPWIPPNEQFF.

At least ten counts were recorded for this clonotype. V is TRBV7-2 and J is TRBJ2-1; no firm D call. The CDR3 has 9 amino acids. Germline values: CDR1 SGHTA, CDR2 FQGNSA. The germline V and J ends were trimmed by 1 base and 14 bases, with 3 bases remaining between them. CDR3 coding DNA: TGTGCCAGCAGCTTAGGGGAGTTCTTC. It specifies CASSLGEFF.

The rearrangement links TRBV7-7 to TRBJ2-5; 14 bases are shared with TRBD2. The germline V gene encodes CDR1 SSHAT and CDR2 FNYEAQ (reference sequence). The CDR3 totals 16 residues. Trimming at V came to 1 base and at J to 5 bases, leaving 3 bases not matched to a gene. CDR3 nucleotide sequence: TGTGCCAGCAGCTTAGGGGGACTAGCGGGAGTGGAGACCCAGTACTTC. It codes for CASSLGGLAGVETQYF.

This clonotype was observed at least ten times. The chain links TRBV4-1 to TRBJ1-1; D call uncertain. Trimming shortened V by 1 base and J by 1 base, and 7 bases separated the two germline ends. This CDR3 region has 14 residues. CDR1 and CDR2 from the germline V gene are MGHRA and YSYEKL. The DNA for the CDR3 is TGCGCCAGCAGCCAAGTGTCTCAGAACACTGAAGCTTTCTTT. Translation: CASSQVSQNTEAFF.

This clonotype was detected only a few times. V and J are TRBV7-3 and TRBJ2-3, with 7 positions matching TRBD2. The CDR3 runs to 15 residues. The junction had 7 bases not matched to a gene; V was cut back by 1 base and J by 6 bases. Germline CDR1 is SGHTA and CDR2 is FQGTGA. The CDR3, as DNA: TGTGCCAGCAGCTTAATCGGGGGGATCAGGGATACGCAGTATTTT. Protein sequence: CASSLIGGIRDTQYF. Together with reference TRBV7-3 and TRBJ2-3, the CDR3 gives the full variable domain: GAGVSQTPSNKVTEKGKYVELRCDPISGHTALYWYRQSLGQGPEFLIYFQGTGAADDSGLPNDRFFAVRPEGSVSTLKIQRTERGDSAVYLCASSLIGGIRDTQYFGPGTRLTVL.

This clonotype was seen only a few times. This chain connects TRBV12-5 to TRBJ2-3; D is unclear. The CDR3 sequence is 16 residues long. Germline CDR1 is LGHNT and CDR2 is FRNRAP. Between the trimmed V and J ends, which lost 0 bases and 2 bases, there was a span of 12 bases. The CDR3 DNA reads TGTGCTAGTGGTTTGGTAGTCAGCTACCCCACAGATACGCAGTATTTT. Encoded protein: CASGLVVSYPTDTQYF.

This chain links TRBV3-1 with TRBJ2-7; possibly TRBD1 for D (6 bases). CDR3 length equals 17 residues. Germline V CDR1 and CDR2: LGHDT, YNNKEL (reference sequence). Between the trimmed V and J ends, which lost 4 bases and 3 bases, there was a span of 22 bases. The CDR3 region is CASSLSRLETGFYEQYF. CDR3 bases: TGTGCCAGCAGCCTTAGTCGTCTGGAGACAGGATTCTACGAGCAGTACTTC.

This rearrangement joins TRBV4-3 to TRBJ2-1, with TRBD2 matching over 13 bases. V lost 0 bases, J lost 6 bases, and 2 bases stayed unmatched. Per germline, CDR1 LGHNA and CDR2 YSLEER. CDR3 length: 16 amino acids. The CDR3 DNA follows: TGCGCCAGCAGCCAAGATGGACTAGCGGGGGTCAATGAGCAGTTCTTC. This encodes CASSQDGLAGVNEQFF.